These T cell receptor beta chains were read from a single sample in a study of radiotherapy plus CTLA-4 blockade in lung cancer. Produced via immunoSEQ multiplex PCR; TCRdb's table is partial and in-frame only. The sample lists 100,000 to 150,000 clones; approximately 90% were seen once. Sequenced material: peripheral blood, taken from a patient treated with radiotherapy plus ipilimumab. These receptors came from a human donor with non-small cell lung cancer that progressed on radiotherapy plus ipilimumab. CDR3s include the opening cysteine and the closing phenylalanine or tryptophan. A D gene is named only where the DNA matches it firmly. Expanded clones get a size class; other rows say once, few or many, or leave the size out.

>TRBV30|-|TRBJ1-4|-
TGTGCCTGGAGCCCGGGGCCCGGCGGGACTAATGAAAAACTGTTTTTT
CAWSPGPGGTNEKLFF
>TRBV6-6|-|TRBJ2-3|-
TGTGCCAGCAGCCCTGTACTAGCAACGCAGTATTTT
CASSPVLATQYF
>TRBV10-3|-|TRBJ1-2|-
TGTGCCATCAGTGAGTTGGGGCGGGAGTATGCCAACTATGGCTACACCTTC
CAISELGREYANYGYTF
>TRBV7-2|-|TRBJ2-2|once
TGTGCCAGCAGGAAATGGGGGACTTCTAAAAGTGAGGAGCTGTTTTTT
CASRKWGTSKSEELFF
>TRBV7-9|-|TRBJ1-4|-
TGTGCCAGCAGCACCAGACAGGCCTCGGGCGAAAAACTGTTTTTT
CASSTRQASGEKLFF
>TRBV27|-|TRBJ1-2|once
TGTGCCAGCAGTCACAGGGTTAACTATGGCTACACCTTC
CASSHRVNYGYTF
>TRBV7-2|TRBD1|TRBJ2-1|-
TGTGCCAGCAGCTTAGTAGGGGACAGGGGGCGTAGAGGCGAGCAGTTCTTC
CASSLVGDRGRRGEQFF
>TRBV5-6|-|TRBJ1-3|-
TGTGCCAGCGCAGGGTCCGGAAACACCATATATTTT
CASAGSGNTIYF
>TRBV30|-|TRBJ1-1|-
TGTGCCTGGAGTGTTGGGCGAAACACTGAAGCTTTCTTT
CAWSVGRNTEAFF
>TRBV11-2|-|TRBJ2-7|-
TGTGCCAGCAGCTTAGAAGGTAGCCGAGGGTCCTACGAGCAGTACTTC
CASSLEGSRGSYEQYF